The rows below give T cell receptor beta chains drawn from one sample of a study of cytomegalovirus exposure and HLA in healthy donors. TCRdb's table, derived via immunoSEQ multiplex PCR, lists solely in-frame clones and lacks some. Among around 140,000 clones listed, about 80% were seen once. The sample consisted of PBMCs. Every receptor here comes from a woman between 35 and 50 years old in good health and CMV-seronegative. Both conserved end residues are part of each CDR3. A D gene is named only where the DNA matches it firmly. Some rows have no size entry. The others give once, few or many, or a class for an expanded clone.

j_call: TRBJ1-2
clone_size: .
d_call: .
v_call: TRBV15
cdr3_length: 15
cdr3_nt: TGTGCCACCAGCAGTCCGGGACGGGGGGCTAATGGCTACACCTTC
cdr3_aa: CATSSPGRGANGYTF

j_call: TRBJ1-2
clone_size: .
d_call: .
v_call: TRBV27
cdr3_length: 14
cdr3_nt: TGTGCCAGCAGTTTCAGGGGTTTTCACTATGGCTACACCTTC
cdr3_aa: CASSFRGFHYGYTF

j_call: TRBJ2-7
clone_size: .
d_call: .
v_call: TRBV2
cdr3_length: 13
cdr3_nt: TGTGCCAGCAGTGCACAGGACCTCGGGGAGCAGTACTTC
cdr3_aa: CASSAQDLGEQYF

j_call: TRBJ2-5
clone_size: .
d_call: .
v_call: TRBV29-1
cdr3_length: 12
cdr3_nt: TGCAGCGTTGAGTCGGGATCAGAGACCCAGTACTTC
cdr3_aa: CSVESGSETQYF

j_call: TRBJ1-5
clone_size: few
d_call: .
v_call: TRBV18
cdr3_length: 13
cdr3_nt: TGTGCCAGCTCAAGGGAGGACGGAGGGCCCCAGCATTTT
cdr3_aa: CASSREDGGPQHF

j_call: TRBJ2-7
clone_size: .
d_call: TRBD2
v_call: TRBV7-3
cdr3_length: 19
cdr3_nt: TGTGCCAGCAGCTTAGCGGGACTAGCGGGAGTAGGGGGCTCCTACGAGCAGTACTTC
cdr3_aa: CASSLAGLAGVGGSYEQYF

j_call: TRBJ1-1
clone_size: once
d_call: TRBD1
v_call: TRBV28
cdr3_length: 14
cdr3_nt: TGTGCCAGCAGTCCGAGGACAGGGGGCCCTGAAGCTTTCTTT
cdr3_aa: CASSPRTGGPEAFF

j_call: TRBJ2-7
clone_size: .
d_call: TRBD1
v_call: TRBV6-5
cdr3_length: 15
cdr3_nt: TGTGCCAGCAGTTATCCGGGACAGGGTATCTACGAGCAGTACTTC
cdr3_aa: CASSYPGQGIYEQYF

j_call: TRBJ2-5
clone_size: .
d_call: TRBD1
v_call: TRBV19
cdr3_length: 16
cdr3_nt: TGTGCCAGTAGCGACGGGACAGGGGGATTGGGAGAGACCCAGTACTTC
cdr3_aa: CASSDGTGGLGETQYF

j_call: TRBJ2-7
clone_size: .
d_call: .
v_call: TRBV23-1
cdr3_length: 19
cdr3_nt: TGCGCCAGCAGTCCCAGGGGATGTCCGAAGCGGGGCCGCTCCTACGAGCAGTACTTC
cdr3_aa: CASSPRGCPKRGRSYEQYF

j_call: TRBJ2-2
clone_size: .
d_call: TRBD2
v_call: TRBV11-2
cdr3_length: 15
cdr3_nt: TGTGCCAGCTCACTAGCGGGAGGCGACACCGGGGAGCTGTTTTTT
cdr3_aa: CASSLAGGDTGELFF

j_call: TRBJ2-1
clone_size: .
d_call: .
v_call: TRBV4-3
cdr3_length: 15
cdr3_nt: TGCGCCAGCAGCCAAATCCTAGGAGAGGACAATGAGCAGTTCTTC
cdr3_aa: CASSQILGEDNEQFF

j_call: TRBJ2-5
clone_size: .
d_call: .
v_call: TRBV27
cdr3_length: 14
cdr3_nt: TGTGCCAGCAGTTTAGTAGGGGGTCCAGAGACCCAGTACTTC
cdr3_aa: CASSLVGGPETQYF

j_call: TRBJ1-3
clone_size: .
d_call: .
v_call: TRBV6-1
cdr3_length: 14
cdr3_nt: TGTGCCAGCAGTGAAATGGCAAGTGGAAACACCATATATTTT
cdr3_aa: CASSEMASGNTIYF

j_call: TRBJ2-5
clone_size: .
d_call: .
v_call: TRBV27
cdr3_length: 13
cdr3_nt: TGTGCCAGCAGGCCAGGGAAGGCAGAGACCCAGTACTTC
cdr3_aa: CASRPGKAETQYF

j_call: TRBJ2-7
clone_size: .
d_call: .
v_call: TRBV11-2
cdr3_length: 15
cdr3_nt: TGTGCCAGCAGCTTAGGCCCTAGCGCGCCCTACGAGCAGTACTTC
cdr3_aa: CASSLGPSAPYEQYF

j_call: TRBJ2-3
clone_size: .
d_call: .
v_call: TRBV7-3
cdr3_length: 12
cdr3_nt: TGTGCCAGCAGCTTCACACCAGATACGCAGTATTTT
cdr3_aa: CASSFTPDTQYF

j_call: TRBJ2-1
clone_size: .
d_call: .
v_call: TRBV11-2
cdr3_length: 12
cdr3_nt: TGTGCCAGCAGCTCCCCCGAGAGGTATCCGTTCTTC
cdr3_aa: CASSSPERYPFF

j_call: TRBJ2-2
clone_size: .
d_call: .
v_call: TRBV6-6
cdr3_length: 11
cdr3_nt: TGTGCCAGCAGGACACTCGGGGAGCTGTTTTTT
cdr3_aa: CASRTLGELFF

j_call: TRBJ2-2
clone_size: .
d_call: TRBD1
v_call: TRBV14
cdr3_length: 15
cdr3_nt: TGTGCCAGCAGCCAACAGGGGGCCGGTGCCGGGGAGCTGTTTTTT
cdr3_aa: CASSQQGAGAGELFF

j_call: TRBJ2-7
clone_size: .
d_call: TRBD1
v_call: TRBV10-3
cdr3_length: 12
cdr3_nt: TGTGCCATCAGCAACAGGGGGGACGAGCAGTACTTC
cdr3_aa: CAISNRGDEQYF

j_call: TRBJ2-3
clone_size: .
d_call: .
v_call: TRBV9
cdr3_length: 12
cdr3_nt: TGTGCCAGCAGCGTCTTTACAGATACGCAGTATTTT
cdr3_aa: CASSVFTDTQYF

j_call: TRBJ2-3
clone_size: once
d_call: TRBD1
v_call: TRBV9
cdr3_length: 16
cdr3_nt: TGTGCCAGCAGCGTACTCCGGGACAGGAGGACAGATACGCAGTATTTT
cdr3_aa: CASSVLRDRRTDTQYF

j_call: TRBJ1-1
clone_size: .
d_call: .
v_call: TRBV29-1
cdr3_length: 13
cdr3_nt: TGCAGCGCCCCCAGTTCGGGGGGGACTGAAGCTTTCTTT
cdr3_aa: CSAPSSGGTEAFF

j_call: TRBJ2-1
clone_size: once
d_call: TRBD2
v_call: TRBV6-5
cdr3_length: 15
cdr3_nt: TGTGCCAGCAGTATAGCGGGAGCACCCTACAATGAGCAGTTCTTC
cdr3_aa: CASSIAGAPYNEQFF

j_call: TRBJ1-2
clone_size: .
d_call: .
v_call: TRBV28
cdr3_length: 13
cdr3_nt: TGTGCCACCGTCGTTGTAGCTAACTATGGCTACACCTTC
cdr3_aa: CATVVVANYGYTF

j_call: TRBJ1-1
clone_size: .
d_call: .
v_call: TRBV2
cdr3_length: 17
cdr3_nt: TGTGCCAGCAGGGGCGTCAGGGGTCGTGGCATGAACACTGAAGCTTTCTTT
cdr3_aa: CASRGVRGRGMNTEAFF

j_call: TRBJ1-2
clone_size: .
d_call: .
v_call: TRBV5-6
cdr3_length: 15
cdr3_nt: TGTGCCAGCAGCTTGGCCTCAGGGGACGGGGATGGCTACACCTTC
cdr3_aa: CASSLASGDGDGYTF

j_call: TRBJ2-1
clone_size: once
d_call: TRBD2
v_call: TRBV27
cdr3_length: 14
cdr3_nt: TGTGCCAGCACCCCGAGCGGGGACTACAATGAGCAGTTCTTC
cdr3_aa: CASTPSGDYNEQFF

j_call: TRBJ1-1
clone_size: .
d_call: .
v_call: TRBV5-4
cdr3_length: 12
cdr3_nt: TGTGCCAGCAGCTTGGACAGCACTGAAGCTTTCTTT
cdr3_aa: CASSLDSTEAFF

j_call: TRBJ1-4
clone_size: few
d_call: .
v_call: TRBV4-3
cdr3_length: 15
cdr3_nt: TGCGCCAGCAGCCAAGTCCGTGGCTCTAATGAAAAACTGTTTTTT
cdr3_aa: CASSQVRGSNEKLFF

j_call: TRBJ1-5
clone_size: .
d_call: .
v_call: TRBV4-2
cdr3_length: 14
cdr3_nt: TGTGCCAGCAGCCAAGGGACAGCTAATCAGCCCCAGCATTTT
cdr3_aa: CASSQGTANQPQHF

j_call: TRBJ1-1
clone_size: .
d_call: .
v_call: TRBV28
cdr3_length: 14
cdr3_nt: TGTGCCAGCAGTTTTCATACCGGGGCTCGGGGGGCTTTCTTT
cdr3_aa: CASSFHTGARGAFF

j_call: TRBJ2-7
clone_size: .
d_call: TRBD1
v_call: TRBV19
cdr3_length: 15
cdr3_nt: TGTGCCAGTAGTACCGGCCCAGGGGGTATTTACGAGCAGTACTTC
cdr3_aa: CASSTGPGGIYEQYF

j_call: TRBJ2-1
clone_size: .
d_call: TRBD2
v_call: TRBV11-3
cdr3_length: 15
cdr3_nt: TGTGCCAGCAGCTTAGTTGCGGGAGGCTACAATGAGCAGTTCTTC
cdr3_aa: CASSLVAGGYNEQFF

j_call: TRBJ1-2
clone_size: .
d_call: .
v_call: TRBV7-6
cdr3_length: 14
cdr3_nt: TGTGCCAGCAGCTTATATCAGGGTAGAGATGGCTACACCTTC
cdr3_aa: CASSLYQGRDGYTF

j_call: TRBJ1-2
clone_size: .
d_call: .
v_call: TRBV6-6
cdr3_length: 13
cdr3_nt: TGTGCCAGCAGCCTCCCCAGCGACTATGGCTACACCTTC
cdr3_aa: CASSLPSDYGYTF

j_call: TRBJ1-1
clone_size: .
d_call: .
v_call: TRBV5-4
cdr3_length: 14
cdr3_nt: TGTGCCAGCAGCGGGGGTGGGGGCGGCACTGAAGCTTTCTTT
cdr3_aa: CASSGGGGGTEAFF

j_call: TRBJ1-4
clone_size: once
d_call: .
v_call: TRBV4-3
cdr3_length: 19
cdr3_nt: TGCGCCAGCAGCCAAGATCAAGACGGCATTTCAACAAGAGGCGAAAAACTGTTTTTT
cdr3_aa: CASSQDQDGISTRGEKLFF

j_call: TRBJ2-7
clone_size: .
d_call: TRBD1
v_call: TRBV28
cdr3_length: 17
cdr3_nt: TGTGCCAGCAGCCGCTTTAAAGGGACAGGGAGCTCCTACGAGCAGTACTTC
cdr3_aa: CASSRFKGTGSSYEQYF

j_call: TRBJ1-3
clone_size: .
d_call: .
v_call: TRBV18
cdr3_length: 17
cdr3_nt: TGTGCCAGCTCACCACAACCGCTCAAAGCTTCTGGAAACACCATATATTTT
cdr3_aa: CASSPQPLKASGNTIYF

j_call: TRBJ2-7
clone_size: once
d_call: TRBD1
v_call: TRBV2
cdr3_length: 14
cdr3_nt: TGTGCCAGCAGTGAACTGGACAGGGTCGGGGAGCAGTACTTC
cdr3_aa: CASSELDRVGEQYF

j_call: TRBJ1-1
clone_size: .
d_call: .
v_call: TRBV28
cdr3_length: 14
cdr3_nt: TGTGCCAGCAGTGCCGGGTCGAGGTACACTGAAGCTTTCTTT
cdr3_aa: CASSAGSRYTEAFF

j_call: TRBJ2-1
clone_size: .
d_call: .
v_call: TRBV11-1
cdr3_length: 14
cdr3_nt: TGTGCCAGCAGCTTAATAGTTGAGTACAATGAGCAGTTCTTC
cdr3_aa: CASSLIVEYNEQFF

j_call: TRBJ2-3
clone_size: .
d_call: TRBD2
v_call: TRBV9
cdr3_length: 15
cdr3_nt: TGTGCCAGCAGCGTAGGGACTAGCGTTACAGATACGCAGTATTTT
cdr3_aa: CASSVGTSVTDTQYF

j_call: TRBJ2-7
clone_size: .
d_call: TRBD1
v_call: TRBV6-5
cdr3_length: 14
cdr3_nt: TGTGCCAGCAGTTCCAGGACAGGACTCTACGAGCAGTACTTC
cdr3_aa: CASSSRTGLYEQYF

j_call: TRBJ2-5
clone_size: .
d_call: TRBD1
v_call: TRBV27
cdr3_length: 15
cdr3_nt: TGTGCCAGCAGTTTAATCGGGACAGGGCTTAGAGAGCAGTACTTC
cdr3_aa: CASSLIGTGLREQYF